Given below is one T cell receptor beta chain in context. Its antigen is still unknown. Primers used in a second PCR of about 6 to 12 cycles were a sample-barcoded 5' primer and a J-beta primer mix. TCRdb analysed the 5' RACE reads with MiXCR anew, one entry per CDR3 protein. The sample includes roughly 1.4 million distinct CDR3 sequences, roughly 64% of them seen just once. The CDR3 has 15 residues. V shed 5 bases and J 2 bases; nucleotides not matched to a gene: 9. Germline assignment: CDR1 SGHTA and CDR2 FQGNSA. The data stem from a study of blood T cells in healthy people across ages. Overall study findings and caveats: Naive T cell percentage showed a strong correlation with the diversity of TCR beta.

This receptor was identified in a man younger than 30 in good health. This chain links TRBV7-2 with TRBJ2-7, with 7 bases that match TRBD2. Sequencing was done on a sample of blood. As DNA, the CDR3 is TGTGCCAGCAGCCCCACGGTCGCGGGGGCCTACGAGCAGTACTTC. Protein: CASSPTVAGAYEQYF.